Listed below are T cell receptor beta chains from one sample, sequenced in a study of identifying expanded T cells in peripheral blood. Some clones are missing from TCRdb's copy, which holds only in-frame ones; the method was immunoSEQ multiplex PCR. Of over 70,000 clones listed, 88% are singletons. Material for sequencing was blood. These receptors were obtained from a person aged 18 to 69 in good health. Each CDR3 is given with its conserved first and last residue. The D gene is left open where the match is weak. Expanded clones get a size class; other rows say once, few or many, or leave the size out.

- | TRBJ2-5 | TRBV5-6 | - | TGTGCCAGCAGCTTGGCGGACCAACCAGTGGGCCAAGAGACCCAGTACTTC | CASSLADQPVGQETQYF
- | TRBJ2-1 | TRBV7-2 | - | TGTGCCAGCAGCTTAATACCAGGGGTAAGGAATGAGCAGTTCTTC | CASSLIPGVRNEQFF
TRBD1 | TRBJ1-2 | TRBV6-5 | - | TGCGCCAGTCGACAGGGTATGATGCCCAACTATGGCTACACCTTC | CASRQGMMPNYGYTF
- | TRBJ1-2 | TRBV9 | - | TGTGCCAGCAGCCTCGAGGACGGTAGGGGCTATGGCTACACCTTC | CASSLEDGRGYGYTF
- | TRBJ1-1 | TRBV29-1 | - | TGCAGCGGGGGGAAGGGCGGGACTGAAGCTTTCTTT | CSGGKGGTEAFF
TRBD1 | TRBJ1-2 | TRBV7-2 | once | TGTGCCAGCCATCGACAGGGACGTTATGGCTACACCTTC | CASHRQGRYGYTF
- | TRBJ1-2 | TRBV5-1 | - | TGCGCCAGCAGCTTGAAAGCAGGGCCGGCGGGCTACACCTTC | CASSLKAGPAGYTF
- | TRBJ2-2 | TRBV5-1 | - | TGCGCCAGCAGCTTTCAGGGACTCCCAAACACCGGGGAGCTGTTTTTT | CASSFQGLPNTGELFF
TRBD1 | TRBJ2-7 | TRBV28 | - | TGTGCCAGCAGCTCCGGGACAGGCTCCAACGAGCAGTACTTC | CASSSGTGSNEQYF
- | TRBJ2-5 | TRBV7-8 | - | TGTGCCAGCAGAGAGACAGCAATACTGTACCAAGAGACCCAGTACTTC | CASRETAILYQETQYF
- | TRBJ1-2 | TRBV5-2 | - | TGTGCCAGCCGAAAGACCTATGGCTACACCTTC | CASRKTYGYTF
- | TRBJ2-3 | TRBV29-1 | - | TGCAGCGTCCCAGCCGGGACAGATACGCAGTATTTT | CSVPAGTDTQYF
- | TRBJ1-4 | TRBV2 | - | TGTGCCAGCAGTGACCTGCGGACAGCAACTAATGAAAAACTGTTTTTT | CASSDLRTATNEKLFF
TRBD1 | TRBJ2-1 | TRBV5-5 | - | TGTGCCAGCAGCTTGGCGCCACAGGGGATCTACAATGAGCAGTTCTTC | CASSLAPQGIYNEQFF
TRBD2 | TRBJ2-3 | TRBV5-6 | - | TGTGCCAGCAGCTTGGCGGGGACTAGCGGGGGCCGCACAGATACGCAGTATTTT | CASSLAGTSGGRTDTQYF
- | TRBJ1-1 | TRBV19 | - | TGTGCCAGTAGTAAGGGGAAGAACACTGAAGCTTTCTTT | CASSKGKNTEAFF
TRBD1 | TRBJ2-7 | TRBV27 | - | TGTGCCAGCAGTCACGGACAGGGGTACGAGCAGTACTTC | CASSHGQGYEQYF
- | TRBJ2-5 | TRBV5-6 | - | TGTGCCAGCAGCTTTCCCTACCATAGGCTAGAAGAGACCCAGTACTTC | CASSFPYHRLEETQYF
TRBD2 | TRBJ2-4 | TRBV27 | - | TGTGCCAGCAGTCCGTCGGGACGCGGGGGGACCAACATTCAGTACTTC | CASSPSGRGGTNIQYF
TRBD1 | TRBJ1-1 | TRBV7-8 | - | TGTGCCAGCAGCCGAATGGGTCTGGGACAGATGAACACTGAAGCTTTCTTT | CASSRMGLGQMNTEAFF
- | TRBJ2-1 | TRBV4-2 | - | TGTGCCAGCAGCCAAGCTAGTGAGCAGTTCTTC | CASSQASEQFF
TRBD1 | TRBJ2-7 | TRBV28 | - | TGTGCCAGCAGTTTAATCGGGACAGGGTCGCGAGGTGCCTACGAGCAGTACTTC | CASSLIGTGSRGAYEQYF
- | TRBJ1-1 | TRBV5-1 | - | TGCGCCAGCAGCCCCGAAAGGGGTGAAGCTTTCTTT | CASSPERGEAFF
TRBD1 | TRBJ1-4 | TRBV28 | - | TGTGCCAGCAGTTTAGAAGGGTGGGACAGGAGAGGAACTAATGAAAAACTGTTTTTT | CASSLEGWDRRGTNEKLFF
TRBD2 | TRBJ2-2 | TRBV6-4 | - | TGTGCCAGCAGGGGACTAGCGGGAAGCACCGGGGAGCTGTTTTTT | CASRGLAGSTGELFF
- | TRBJ2-3 | TRBV9 | - | TGTGCCAGCAGCGTAGAAGGGGCCACTGGTGATACGCAGTATTTT | CASSVEGATGDTQYF
TRBD1 | TRBJ2-7 | TRBV5-1 | - | TGCGCCAGCAGCCCTCTAGCCGGGACAGGGATCAACGAGCAGTACTTC | CASSPLAGTGINEQYF
TRBD1 | TRBJ2-5 | TRBV19 | - | TGTGCCAGCCGGACAGGGTTATTTGGGACCCAGTACTTC | CASRTGLFGTQYF
- | TRBJ2-5 | TRBV7-6 | once | TGTGCCAGCAGCTTTCTCTTCCAAGAGACCCAGTACTTC | CASSFLFQETQYF
- | TRBJ1-2 | TRBV7-9 | - | TGTGCCAGCAGCTTGTGGGTCCCTAACTATGGCTACACCTTC | CASSLWVPNYGYTF
TRBD1 | TRBJ2-7 | TRBV7-8 | - | TGTGCCAGCAGCTTAGTTCGGACAGGGTCATACGAGCAGTACTTC | CASSLVRTGSYEQYF
TRBD2 | TRBJ2-7 | TRBV10-3 | - | TGTGCCATCAGTGAGGGTCGGGGGGAGAATTACGAGCAGTACTTC | CAISEGRGENYEQYF
- | TRBJ1-2 | TRBV29-1 | - | TGCAGCGTTGTAACAGGGTACGGCTACACCTTC | CSVVTGYGYTF
- | TRBJ1-1 | TRBV30 | - | TGTGCCTGCACAATGAACACTGAAGCTTTCTTT | CACTMNTEAFF
- | TRBJ1-2 | TRBV28 | - | TGTGCCAGCAGTTTACTCAGCTATGGCTACACCTTC | CASSLLSYGYTF
- | TRBJ1-1 | TRBV15 | - | TGTGCCACCAGCAGAGTGGATAGGGAAGCTTTCTTT | CATSRVDREAFF
TRBD1 | TRBJ1-1 | TRBV6-6 | - | TGTGCCGGGGGACAGTCGATGAACACTGAAGCTTTCTTT | CAGGQSMNTEAFF
- | TRBJ1-4 | TRBV4-1 | - | TGCGCCAGCAGCCAGGTCGGAACAGATGAAAAACTGTTTTTT | CASSQVGTDEKLFF
- | TRBJ2-3 | TRBV2 | - | TGTGCCAGCATCCTGACAGGAGCTAGCACAGATACGCAGTATTTT | CASILTGASTDTQYF
- | TRBJ2-2 | TRBV6-1 | - | TGTGCCAGCACCGACCAGGAAACCGGGGAGCTGTTTTTT | CASTDQETGELFF
- | TRBJ2-5 | TRBV11-2 | - | TGTGCCAGCAGCTTAGGGGGAGCGTTGGAGACCCAGTACTTC | CASSLGGALETQYF
- | TRBJ2-7 | TRBV7-7 | - | TGTGCCAGCAGCTTATATCAGGGATCCTACGAGCAGTACTTC | CASSLYQGSYEQYF
- | TRBJ1-3 | TRBV7-2 | - | TGTGCCAGTACCGTTGAACCTGGAAACACCATATATTTT | CASTVEPGNTIYF
- | TRBJ1-1 | TRBV6-5 | - | TGTGCCAGCAGTTACTCGATAGGGGTGCTGGCGGGGGAAGCTTTCTTT | CASSYSIGVLAGEAFF
- | TRBJ1-2 | TRBV5-1 | once | TGCGCCAGCAGCTTGACCGGGGGACTGGATGGCTACACCTTC | CASSLTGGLDGYTF
- | TRBJ2-7 | TRBV7-2 | - | TGTGCCAGCAGCCGGCCCTCCTACGAGCAGTACTTC | CASSRPSYEQYF
- | TRBJ2-5 | TRBV5-1 | - | TGCGCCAGCAGCTTTGGAGCTAGAGGGAACCAAGAGACCCAGTACTTC | CASSFGARGNQETQYF
TRBD1 | TRBJ1-2 | TRBV11-2 | few | TGTGCCAGCAGCCGACTGACAGGGGGTGATGGCTACACCTTC | CASSRLTGGDGYTF
TRBD1 | TRBJ2-7 | TRBV7-8 | - | TGTGCCAGCTTGGGGGACAGACTCTCCTACGAGCAGTACTTC | CASLGDRLSYEQYF